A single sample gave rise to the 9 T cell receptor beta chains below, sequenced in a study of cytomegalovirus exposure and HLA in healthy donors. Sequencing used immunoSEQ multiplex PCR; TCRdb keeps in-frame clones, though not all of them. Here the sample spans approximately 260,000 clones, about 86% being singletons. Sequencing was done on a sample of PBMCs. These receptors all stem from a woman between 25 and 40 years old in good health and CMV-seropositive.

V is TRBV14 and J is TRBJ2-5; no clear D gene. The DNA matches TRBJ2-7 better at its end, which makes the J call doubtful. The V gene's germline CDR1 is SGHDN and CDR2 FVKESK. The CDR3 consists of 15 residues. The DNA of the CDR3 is TGTGCCAGCAGCCAAGATACGAGGAGCTCCTACGAGCAGTACTTC. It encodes CASSQDTRSSYEQYF.

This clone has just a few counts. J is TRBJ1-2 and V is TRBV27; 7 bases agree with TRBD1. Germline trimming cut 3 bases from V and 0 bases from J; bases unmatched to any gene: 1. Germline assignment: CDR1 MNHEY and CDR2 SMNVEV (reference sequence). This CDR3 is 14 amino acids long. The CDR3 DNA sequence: TGTGCCAGCAGTTTCCAGGGGGCTAACTATGGCTACACCTTC. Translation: CASSFQGANYGYTF.

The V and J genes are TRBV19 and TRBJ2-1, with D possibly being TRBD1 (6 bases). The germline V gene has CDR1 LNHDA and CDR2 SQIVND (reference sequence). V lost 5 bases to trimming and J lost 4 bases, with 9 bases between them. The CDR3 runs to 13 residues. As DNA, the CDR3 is TGTGCCAGTAGTGCCGGACAGTACAATGAGCAGTTCTTC. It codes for CASSAGQYNEQFF.

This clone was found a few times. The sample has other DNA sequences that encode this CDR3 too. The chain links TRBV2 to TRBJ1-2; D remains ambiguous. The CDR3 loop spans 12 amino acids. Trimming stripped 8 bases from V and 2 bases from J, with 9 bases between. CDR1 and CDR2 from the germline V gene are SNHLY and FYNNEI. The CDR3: CASGQPNYGYTF. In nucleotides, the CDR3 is TGTGCCAGCGGGCAGCCAAACTATGGCTACACCTTC.

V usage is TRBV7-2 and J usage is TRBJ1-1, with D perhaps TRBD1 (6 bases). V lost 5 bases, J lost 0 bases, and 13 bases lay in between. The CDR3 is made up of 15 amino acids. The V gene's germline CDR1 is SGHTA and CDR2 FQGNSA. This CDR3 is CASSGWTAMNTEAFF. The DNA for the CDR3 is TGTGCCAGCAGCGGCTGGACAGCCATGAACACTGAAGCTTTCTTT.

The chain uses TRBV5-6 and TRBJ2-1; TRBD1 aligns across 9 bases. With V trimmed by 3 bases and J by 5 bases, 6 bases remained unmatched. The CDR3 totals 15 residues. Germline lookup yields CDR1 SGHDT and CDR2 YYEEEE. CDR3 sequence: CASSCPRTGDNEQFF. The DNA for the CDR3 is TGTGCCAGCAGCTGCCCCCGGACAGGGGACAATGAGCAGTTCTTC.

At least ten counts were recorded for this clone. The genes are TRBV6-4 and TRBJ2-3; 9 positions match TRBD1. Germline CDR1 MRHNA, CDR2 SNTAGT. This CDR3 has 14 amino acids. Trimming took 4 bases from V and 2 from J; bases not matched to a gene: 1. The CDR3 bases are TGTGCCAGCAGTGGGACAGGGGACACAGATACGCAGTATTTT. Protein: CASSGTGDTDTQYF.

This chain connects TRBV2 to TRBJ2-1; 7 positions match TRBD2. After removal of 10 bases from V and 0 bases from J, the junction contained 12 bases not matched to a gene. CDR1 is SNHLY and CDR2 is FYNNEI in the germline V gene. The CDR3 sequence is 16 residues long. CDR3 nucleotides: TGTGCCACTAAAACGGGACTACCGAGCTCCTACAATGAGCAGTTCTTC. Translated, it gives CATKTGLPSSYNEQFF.

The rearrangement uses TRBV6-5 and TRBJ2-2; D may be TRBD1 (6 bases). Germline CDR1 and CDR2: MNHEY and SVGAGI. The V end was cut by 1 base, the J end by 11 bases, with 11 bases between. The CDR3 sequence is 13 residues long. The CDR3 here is CASSYLDSGELFF. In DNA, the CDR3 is TGTGCCAGCAGTTACTTGGACAGCGGCGAGCTGTTTTTT.